This T cell receptor (beta chain) appears in the sequencing data of a study of regulatory dendritic cells for organ transplantation. Clones were sequenced by immunoSEQ multiplex PCR, and TCRdb holds only the in-frame ones, with some missing. This table has roughly 34,000 clones, 85% to 90% appearing once. The germline gives CDR1 LNHDA, CDR2 SQIVND (reference sequence). The CDR3 consists of 17 residues. J lost 5 bases, V lost 4 bases, and 8 bases had no gene match. This clonotype was sampled from a human donor in good health. Sequenced sample: naive CD4+ T cells from blood. Subset in this sample: CD45RA+ naive T cells. The V gene is TRBV19, the J gene TRBJ2-1; 13 nucleotides align to TRBD2. For the CDR3, the DNA is TGTGCCAGTAGTAATCTGCGTGGGACTAGCGGGGACAATGAGCAGTTCTTC. Protein product: CASSNLRGTSGDNEQFF.